This T cell receptor (beta chain) was sequenced in a study of shared clonotypes between healthy human individuals. Study-level background: CD4 naive and CD4 memory each took three plates per donor, while CD8 naive took two and CD8 memory one.

This CDR3 comprises 15 residues. CDR1 GTSNPN and CDR2 SVGIG come from the germline V gene (reference sequence). Deletions cut 0 bases from V and 1 base from J, with 9 bases between. Sequenced by immunoSEQ multiplex PCR; TCRdb stores in-frame clones only, minus some. Of millions of clones in the sample, about 95% are singletons; the top ten hold 0.1% to 0.15%. The sequence derives from a man younger than 30 in good health. The sequenced sample consisted of naive CD4+ T cells sorted from blood. Subset meaning: CD45RA+ positively selected. The rearrangement links TRBV30 to TRBJ2-2; D is uncertain. The CDR3 sequence is CAWSVPSRNTGELFF. Written as DNA, the CDR3 is TGTGCCTGGAGTGTACCCTCGCGGAACACCGGGGAGCTGTTTTTT.